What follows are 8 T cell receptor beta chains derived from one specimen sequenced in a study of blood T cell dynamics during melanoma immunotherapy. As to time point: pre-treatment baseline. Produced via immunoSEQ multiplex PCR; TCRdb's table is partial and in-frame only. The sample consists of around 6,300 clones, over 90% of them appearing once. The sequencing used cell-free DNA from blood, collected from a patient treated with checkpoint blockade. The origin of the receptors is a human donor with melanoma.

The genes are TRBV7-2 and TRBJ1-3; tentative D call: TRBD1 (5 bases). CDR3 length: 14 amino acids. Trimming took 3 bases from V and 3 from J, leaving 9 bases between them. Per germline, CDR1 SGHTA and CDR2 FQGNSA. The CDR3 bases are TGTGCCAGCAGCTTCGACAGCGTTGGAAACACCATATATTTT. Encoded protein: CASSFDSVGNTIYF.

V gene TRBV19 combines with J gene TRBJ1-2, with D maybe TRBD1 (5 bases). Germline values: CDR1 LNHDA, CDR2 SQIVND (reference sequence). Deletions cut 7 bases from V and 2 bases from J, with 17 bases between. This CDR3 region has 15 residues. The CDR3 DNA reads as TGTGCCAGTACCAAAACGGCAGGGAGGAACTATGGCTACACCTTC. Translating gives CASTKTAGRNYGYTF.

The CDR3 DNA reads TGTGCCAGTAGTCTGGGACTGCGCAATGAGCAGTTCTTC. Residues: CASSLGLRNEQFF. J is TRBJ2-1 and V is TRBV19, with D tentatively TRBD2 (6 bases). The CDR3 is 13 amino acids. V lost 5 bases and J 6 bases, leaving 11 bases between the germline ends. Germline CDR1 and CDR2: LNHDA and SQIVND (reference sequence).

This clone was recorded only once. CDR3 nucleotide sequence: TGTGCCACCTCGGGAGGCGGGGGTCGTCTTCGAGAGACCCAGTACTTC. Translating gives CATSGGGGRLRETQYF. The chain recombines TRBV28 with TRBJ2-5; 7 bases align to TRBD2. The germline V gene has CDR1 MDHEN and CDR2 SYDVKM. With V trimmed by 10 bases and J by 4 bases, 18 bases remained unmatched. The CDR3 runs 16 residues.

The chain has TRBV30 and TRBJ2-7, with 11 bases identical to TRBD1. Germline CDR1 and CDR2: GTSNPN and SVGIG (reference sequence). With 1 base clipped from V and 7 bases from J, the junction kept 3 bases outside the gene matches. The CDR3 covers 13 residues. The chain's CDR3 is CAWSGTGGWEQYF. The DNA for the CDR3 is TGTGCCTGGAGTGGGACAGGGGGCTGGGAGCAGTACTTC.

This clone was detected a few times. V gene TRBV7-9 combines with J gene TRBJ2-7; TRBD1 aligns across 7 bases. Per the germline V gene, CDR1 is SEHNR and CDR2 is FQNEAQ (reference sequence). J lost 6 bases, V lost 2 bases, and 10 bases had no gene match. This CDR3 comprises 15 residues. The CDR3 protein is CASSLQRDRVAEQYF. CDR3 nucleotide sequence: TGTGCCAGCAGCTTACAGAGAGACAGGGTCGCCGAGCAGTACTTC.

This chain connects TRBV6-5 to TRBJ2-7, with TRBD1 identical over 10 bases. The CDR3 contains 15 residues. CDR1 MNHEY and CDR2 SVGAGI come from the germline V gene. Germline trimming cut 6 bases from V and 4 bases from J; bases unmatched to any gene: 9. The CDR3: CASRQTGGNVYEQYF. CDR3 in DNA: TGTGCCAGCAGACAGACAGGGGGCAATGTATACGAGCAGTACTTC.

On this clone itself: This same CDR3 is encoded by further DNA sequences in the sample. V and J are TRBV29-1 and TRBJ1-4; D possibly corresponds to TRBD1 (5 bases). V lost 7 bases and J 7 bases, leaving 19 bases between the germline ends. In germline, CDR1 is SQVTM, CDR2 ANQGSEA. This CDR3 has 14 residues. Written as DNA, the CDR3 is TGCAGCGCCCGCCCTCTGGGGGTTGGTGAAAAACTGTTTTTT. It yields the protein CSARPLGVGEKLFF.